The text below deals with one T cell receptor (beta chain). Its matching antigen is unknown. Repertoires were generated with immunoSEQ multiplex PCR, while TCRdb's copy carries only in-frame clones and drops some. Of 2 million to 2.5 million clones in the sample, 95% are singletons; the top ten hold 0.1% to 0.15%. The study separated CD4+ cells into CD45RA+ naive and CD45RA-negative memory subsets. This CDR3 region has 11 residues. Trimming took off 5 bases at V and 6 bases at J, with 4 bases between the two ends. Germline V gives CDR1 MNHEY, CDR2 SVGAGI. This record belongs to a study of shared clonotypes between healthy human individuals. The study, taken as a whole, reports: Naive subsets tended to show greater estimated richness than memory subsets.

The source is a man aged 18-30 years in good health. The rearrangement uses TRBV6-5 and TRBJ2-2; D is uncertain. Sequenced: naive CD4+ T cells sorted from blood. The subset: CD45RA+ positively selected. The chain's CDR3 is CASSAPGELFF. CDR3 DNA: TGTGCCAGCAGTGCCCCCGGGGAGCTGTTTTTT.